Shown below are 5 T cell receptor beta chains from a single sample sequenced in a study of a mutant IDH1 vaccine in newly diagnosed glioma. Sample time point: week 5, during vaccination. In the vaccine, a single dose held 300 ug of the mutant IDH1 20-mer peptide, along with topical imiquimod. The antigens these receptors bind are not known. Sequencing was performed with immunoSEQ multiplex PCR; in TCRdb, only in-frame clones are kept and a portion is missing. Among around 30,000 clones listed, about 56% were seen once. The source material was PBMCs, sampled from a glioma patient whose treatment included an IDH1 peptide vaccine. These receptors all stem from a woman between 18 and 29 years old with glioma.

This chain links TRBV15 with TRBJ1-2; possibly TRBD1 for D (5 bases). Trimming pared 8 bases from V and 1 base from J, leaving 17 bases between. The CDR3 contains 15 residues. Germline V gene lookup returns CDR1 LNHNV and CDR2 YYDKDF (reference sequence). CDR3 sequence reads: CATRQGGPNNYGYTF. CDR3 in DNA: TGTGCCACCCGGCAGGGAGGACCCAATAACTATGGCTACACCTTC.

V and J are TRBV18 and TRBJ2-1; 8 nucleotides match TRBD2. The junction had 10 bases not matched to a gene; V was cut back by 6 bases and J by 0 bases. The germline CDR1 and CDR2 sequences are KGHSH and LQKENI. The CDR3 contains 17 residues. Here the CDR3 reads CASSPPGSGSSYNEQFF. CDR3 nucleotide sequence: TGTGCCAGCTCTCCTCCCGGGAGCGGGAGCTCCTACAATGAGCAGTTCTTC.

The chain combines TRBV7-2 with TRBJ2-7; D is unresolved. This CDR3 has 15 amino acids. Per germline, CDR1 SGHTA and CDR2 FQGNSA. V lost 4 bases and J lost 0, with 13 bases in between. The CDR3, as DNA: TGTGCCAGCAGCTGGGCCCGCGGAAGCTCCTACGAGCAGTACTTC. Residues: CASSWARGSSYEQYF. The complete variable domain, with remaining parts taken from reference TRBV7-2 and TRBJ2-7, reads GAGVSQSPSNKVTEKGKDVELRCDPISGHTALYWYRQSLGQGLEFLIYFQGNSAPDKSGLPSDRFSAERTGGSVSTLTIQRTQQEDSAVYLCASSWARGSSYEQYFGPGTRLTVT.

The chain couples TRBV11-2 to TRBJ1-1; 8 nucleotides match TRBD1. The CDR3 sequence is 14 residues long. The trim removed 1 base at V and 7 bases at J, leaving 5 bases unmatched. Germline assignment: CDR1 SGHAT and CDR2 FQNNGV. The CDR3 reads CASSLATGAGEAFF. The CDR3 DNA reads TGTGCCAGCAGCTTAGCGACAGGGGCAGGTGAAGCTTTCTTT. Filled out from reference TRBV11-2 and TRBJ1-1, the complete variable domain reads EAGVAQSPRYKIIEKRQSVAFWCNPISGHATLYWYQQILGQGPKLLIQFQNNGVVDDSQLPKDRFSAERLKGVDSTLKIQPAKLEDSAVYLCASSLATGAGEAFFGQGTRLTVV.

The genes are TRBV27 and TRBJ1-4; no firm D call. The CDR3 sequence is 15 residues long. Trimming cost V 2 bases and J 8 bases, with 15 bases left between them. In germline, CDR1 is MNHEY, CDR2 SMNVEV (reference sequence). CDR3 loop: CASSLVPLGSEKLFF. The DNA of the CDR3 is TGTGCCAGCAGTTTAGTTCCATTGGGGAGCGAAAAACTGTTTTTT.